This passage covers 7 T cell receptor beta chains from one sample sequenced in a study of T cell responses to AZD1222 COVID-19 vaccine. Profiled with immunoSEQ multiplex PCR; TCRdb holds only in-frame clones, not every one. The profile shows over 90,000 clones, 88% of them singletons. Material: peripheral blood, obtained on day 0 of AZD1222 vaccination. Every receptor here comes from an adult in good health.

The genes are TRBV14 and TRBJ2-5; D might be TRBD1 (6 bases). The CDR3 loop spans 18 amino acids. Germline-derived CDR1 and CDR2 are SGHDN and FVKESK. Trimming removed 0 bases from V and 2 bases from J, with 19 bases in between. CDR3 bases: TGTGCCAGCAGCCAAGATCCTCGACAGGCGCCTTTTCAAGAGACCCAGTACTTC. This encodes CASSQDPRQAPFQETQYF.

By sample fraction, this clone is medium-sized. The chain is built from TRBV30 and TRBJ1-3; D gene uncertain. Per the germline V gene, CDR1 is GTSNPN and CDR2 is SVGIG (reference sequence). The CDR3 has 13 amino acids. The CDR3 sequence: CSIERAPGNTIYF. The CDR3 DNA reads as TGTTCAATTGAACGGGCACCTGGAAACACCATATATTTT.

V gene TRBV2 combines with J gene TRBJ1-2, with D maybe TRBD1 (6 bases). CDR3 size: 11 residues. The germline CDR1 and CDR2 sequences are SNHLY and FYNNEI. V was clipped by 8 bases and J by 7 bases, with 11 bases between them. CDR3 coding DNA: TGTGCCAGCTGCCCGGGGGCTGGCTACACCTTC. Amino acid sequence: CASCPGAGYTF. Full variable domain (rest looked up from reference TRBV2 and TRBJ1-2): EPEVTQTPSHQVTQMGQEVILRCVPISNHLYFYWYRQILGQKVEFLVSFYNNEISEKSEIFDDQFSVERPDGSNFTLKIRSTKLEDSAMYFCASCPGAGYTFGSGTRLTVV.

The gene calls are TRBV2 and TRBJ2-7; D possibly matches TRBD1 or TRBD2 (7 bases each). Germline values: CDR1 SNHLY, CDR2 FYNNEI. V lost 5 bases and J 3 bases, leaving 14 bases between the germline ends. CDR3 size: 14 residues. The CDR3 loop reads CASSSQGGGYEQYF. DNA of the CDR3: TGTGCCAGCAGTAGCCAGGGGGGGGGCTACGAGCAGTACTTC.

This sequence joins TRBV19 and TRBJ2-1; 8 bases are shared with TRBD2. V shed 7 bases, J shed 4 bases, and the junction held 3 bases outside the gene matches. The CDR3 spans 13 residues. Germline CDR1 LNHDA, CDR2 SQIVND (reference sequence). The CDR3 nucleotides are TGTGCCAGTAAACTAGCGGAATACAATGAGCAGTTCTTC. This translates into CASKLAEYNEQFF.

V usage is TRBV5-1 and J usage is TRBJ2-1; maybe TRBD2 (6 bases). This CDR3 has 14 amino acids. Germline lookup yields CDR1 SGHRS and CDR2 YFSETQ. Trimming stripped 2 bases from V and 9 bases from J, with 15 bases between. The CDR3 is CASSFVDTGGEQFF. The CDR3 nucleotides are TGCGCCAGCAGCTTCGTGGATACCGGGGGTGAGCAGTTCTTC.

The chain employs TRBV24-1 and TRBJ1-2; D is unresolved. This CDR3 has 12 residues. Deletions cut 0 bases from V and 8 bases from J, with 6 bases between. Germline assignment: CDR1 KGHDR and CDR2 SFDVKD. CDR3 sequence reads: CATSDLGNGYTF. CDR3 coding DNA: TGTGCCACCAGTGATTTGGGGAACGGCTACACCTTC.